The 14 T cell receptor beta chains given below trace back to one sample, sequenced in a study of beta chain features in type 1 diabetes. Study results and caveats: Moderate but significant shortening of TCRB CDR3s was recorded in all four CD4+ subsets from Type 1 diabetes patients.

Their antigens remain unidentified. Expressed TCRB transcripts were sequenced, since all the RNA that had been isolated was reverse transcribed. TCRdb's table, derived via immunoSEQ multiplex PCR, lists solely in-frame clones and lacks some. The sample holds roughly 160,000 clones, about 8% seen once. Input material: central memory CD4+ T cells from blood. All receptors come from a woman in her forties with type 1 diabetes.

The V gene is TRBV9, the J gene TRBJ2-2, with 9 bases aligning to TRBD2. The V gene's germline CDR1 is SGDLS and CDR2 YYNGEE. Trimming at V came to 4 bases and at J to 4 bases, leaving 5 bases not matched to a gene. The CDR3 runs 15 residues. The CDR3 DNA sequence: TGTGCCAGCAGCATGGGACTAGCCCCCACCGGGGAGCTGTTTTTT. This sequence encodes CASSMGLAPTGELFF. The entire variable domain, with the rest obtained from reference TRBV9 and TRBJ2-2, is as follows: DSGVTQTPKHLITATGQRVTLRCSPRSGDLSVYWYQQSLDQGLQFLIQYYNGEERAKGNILERFSAQQFPDLHSELNLSSLELGDSALYFCASSMGLAPTGELFFGEGSRLTVL.

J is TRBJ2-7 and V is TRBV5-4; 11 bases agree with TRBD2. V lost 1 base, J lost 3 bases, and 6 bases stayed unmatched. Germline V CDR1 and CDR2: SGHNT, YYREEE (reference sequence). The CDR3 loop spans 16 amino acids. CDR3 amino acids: CASSLRSGTSGYEQYF. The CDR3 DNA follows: TGTGCCAGCAGCTTGCGCTCAGGGACTAGCGGCTACGAGCAGTACTTC.

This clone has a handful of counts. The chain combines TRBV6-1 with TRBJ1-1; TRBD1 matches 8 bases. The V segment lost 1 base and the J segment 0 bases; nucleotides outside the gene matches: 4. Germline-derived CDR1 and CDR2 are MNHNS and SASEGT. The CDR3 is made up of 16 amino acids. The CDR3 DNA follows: TGTGCCAGCAGTGAAGGGACAGGGTCCATGAACACTGAAGCTTTCTTT. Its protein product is CASSEGTGSMNTEAFF.

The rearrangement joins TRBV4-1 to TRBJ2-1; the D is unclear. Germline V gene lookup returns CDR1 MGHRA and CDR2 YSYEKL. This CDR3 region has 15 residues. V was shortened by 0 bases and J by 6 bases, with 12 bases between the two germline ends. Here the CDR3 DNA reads TGCGCCAGCAGCCAAGAGTGGCCGCAACGCAATGAGCAGTTCTTC. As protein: CASSQEWPQRNEQFF.

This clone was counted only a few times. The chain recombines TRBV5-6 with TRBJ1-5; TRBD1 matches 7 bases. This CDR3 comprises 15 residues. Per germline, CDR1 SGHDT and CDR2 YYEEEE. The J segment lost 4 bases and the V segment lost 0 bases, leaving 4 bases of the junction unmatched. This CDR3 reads CASSLGATGNQPQHF. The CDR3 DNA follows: TGTGCCAGCAGCTTGGGGGCGACAGGGAATCAGCCCCAGCATTTT.

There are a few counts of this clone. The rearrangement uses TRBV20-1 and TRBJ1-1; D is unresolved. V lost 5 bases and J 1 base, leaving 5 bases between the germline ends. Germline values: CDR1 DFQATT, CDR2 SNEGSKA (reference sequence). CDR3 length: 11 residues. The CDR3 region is CSADTNTEAFF. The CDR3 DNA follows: TGCAGTGCTGACACGAACACTGAAGCTTTCTTT.

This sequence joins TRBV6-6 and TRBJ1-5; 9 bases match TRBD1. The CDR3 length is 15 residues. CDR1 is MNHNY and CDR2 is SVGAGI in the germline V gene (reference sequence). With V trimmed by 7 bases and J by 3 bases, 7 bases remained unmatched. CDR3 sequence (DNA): TGTGCCAGCACCGACGGACAGGGGTTCAATCAGCCCCAGCATTTT. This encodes CASTDGQGFNQPQHF.

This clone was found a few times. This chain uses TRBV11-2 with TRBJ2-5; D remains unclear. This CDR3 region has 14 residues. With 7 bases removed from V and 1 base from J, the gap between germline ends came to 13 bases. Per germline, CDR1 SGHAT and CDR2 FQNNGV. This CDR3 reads CASTHSRSQETQYF. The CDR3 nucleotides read TGTGCCAGCACCCATTCTAGGAGCCAAGAGACCCAGTACTTC.

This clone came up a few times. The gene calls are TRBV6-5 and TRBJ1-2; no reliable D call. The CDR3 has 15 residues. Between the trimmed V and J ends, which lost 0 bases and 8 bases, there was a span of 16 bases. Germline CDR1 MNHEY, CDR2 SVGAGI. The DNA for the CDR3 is TGTGCCAGCAGTTACTCGGCTGCTGCGGCTGGCGGCTACACCTTC. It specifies CASSYSAAAAGGYTF.

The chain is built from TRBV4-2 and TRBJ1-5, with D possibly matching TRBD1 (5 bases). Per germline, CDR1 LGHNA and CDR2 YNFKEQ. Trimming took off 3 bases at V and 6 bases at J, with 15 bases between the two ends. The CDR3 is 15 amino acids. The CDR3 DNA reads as TGTGCCAGCAGCCAGGGGGTCGGGGGTACTCAGCCCCAGCATTTT. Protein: CASSQGVGGTQPQHF.

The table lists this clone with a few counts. The CDR3 DNA reads TGTGCCAGCAGCCGTACCACAGGGGCAGGGACTGAAGCTTTCTTT. Translated: CASSRTTGAGTEAFF. The chain combines TRBV27 with TRBJ1-1, with 7 positions matching TRBD1. Trimming at V came to 6 bases and at J to 5 bases, leaving 12 bases not matched to a gene. Germline V gene sequence: CDR1 MNHEY, CDR2 SMNVEV (reference sequence). The CDR3 runs 15 residues.

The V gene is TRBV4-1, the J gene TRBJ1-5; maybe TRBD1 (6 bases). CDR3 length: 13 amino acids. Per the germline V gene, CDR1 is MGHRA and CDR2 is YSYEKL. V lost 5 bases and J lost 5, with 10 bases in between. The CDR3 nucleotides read TGCGCCAGCAGCACTGGACAGTATCAGCCCCAGCATTTT. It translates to CASSTGQYQPQHF.

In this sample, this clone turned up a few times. The CDR3, as DNA: TGTGCCAGCAGCCCCCGGACAGGGGGAAAAGGCTATGGCTACACCTTC. It codes for CASSPRTGGKGYGYTF. This chain joins TRBV7-8 and TRBJ1-2; 10 bases match TRBD1. Per germline, CDR1 SGHVS and CDR2 FQNEAQ. The CDR3 consists of 16 residues. With 5 bases clipped from V and 4 bases from J, the junction kept 10 bases outside the gene matches.

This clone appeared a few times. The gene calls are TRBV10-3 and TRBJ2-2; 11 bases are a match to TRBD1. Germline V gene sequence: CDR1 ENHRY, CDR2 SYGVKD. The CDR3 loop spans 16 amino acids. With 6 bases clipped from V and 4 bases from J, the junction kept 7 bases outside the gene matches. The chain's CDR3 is CAISPGTGGITGELFF. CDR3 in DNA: TGTGCCATCAGCCCGGGGACAGGGGGTATCACCGGGGAGCTGTTTTTT.